A single sample gave rise to the 15 T cell receptor beta chains below, sequenced in a study of blood T cell repertoires in COVID-19. Sequenced by immunoSEQ multiplex PCR; TCRdb stores in-frame clones only, minus some. The sample has around 200,000 clones, roughly 80% seen once; the top ten hold about 6.4%. What was sequenced was peripheral blood. The receptors shown here come from a human donor in a cohort sampled during active COVID-19.

The chain is built from TRBV4-2 and TRBJ2-6; D may be TRBD2 (5 bases). Per the germline V gene, CDR1 is LGHNA and CDR2 is YNFKEQ. The CDR3 length is 16 residues. V lost 0 bases and J lost 4, with 10 bases in between. CDR3 in DNA: TGTGCCAGCAGCCAAGATCTGGGGAGCGGGGCCAACGTCCTGACTTTC. Protein sequence: CASSQDLGSGANVLTF.

V gene TRBV13 combines with J gene TRBJ1-2, with 7 positions matching TRBD1. This CDR3 spans 16 amino acids. With V trimmed by 5 bases and J by 8 bases, 17 bases remained unmatched. CDR1 PRHDT and CDR2 FYEKMQ come from the germline V gene (reference sequence). CDR3 DNA sequence: TGTGCCAGCAGCCTGGGGACAGTGTTGCACCAAGAGGGCTACACCTTC. It codes for CASSLGTVLHQEGYTF. Complete variable domain (other parts from reference TRBV13 and TRBJ1-2): AAGVIQSPRHLIKEKRETATLKCYPIPRHDTVYWYQQGPGQDPQFLISFYEKMQSDKGSIPDRFSAQQFSDYHSELNMSSLELGDSALYFCASSLGTVLHQEGYTFGSGTRLTVV.

This chain uses TRBV10-2 with TRBJ1-2; 11 bases fit TRBD1. Germline values: CDR1 WSHSY, CDR2 SAAADI. This CDR3 has 15 residues. The V segment lost 5 bases and the J segment 4 bases; nucleotides outside the gene matches: 6. In nucleotides, the CDR3 is TGCGCCAGCAGTCCGAGGACAGGGGGCAGCTATGGCTACACCTTC. Translation gives CASSPRTGGSYGYTF.

The J gene is TRBJ1-6, the V gene TRBV5-1; D ambiguous. Germline CDR1 and CDR2: SGHRS and YFSETQ. V was trimmed by 2 bases and J by 1 base, leaving 10 bases between them. This CDR3 contains 16 residues. DNA for the CDR3: TGCGCCAGCAGCTTATTTTCGGGGTCCTATAATTCACCCCTCCACTTT. This translates into CASSLFSGSYNSPLHF.

The sample holds one count of this clone. This chain's CDR3 is CASRGAGRPGANVLTF. Here the CDR3 DNA reads TGCGCCAGCCGCGGAGCAGGGAGGCCTGGGGCCAACGTCCTGACTTTC. The chain uses TRBV4-1 and TRBJ2-6; D possibly corresponds to TRBD2 (6 bases). The CDR3 totals 16 residues. V was shortened by 8 bases and J by 2 bases, with 16 bases between the two germline ends. From germline, CDR1 is MGHRA and CDR2 YSYEKL.

The chain couples TRBV6-2 or TRBV6-3 to TRBJ2-2; 14 bases are shared with TRBD2. Unmatched junction bases numbered 2, after V lost 4 bases and J lost 4 bases. Looked up from germline, CDR1 is MNHEY and CDR2 is SVGEGT. The CDR3 has 16 residues. CDR3 protein: CASSSGTSGGTGELFF. The CDR3 nucleotides are TGTGCCAGCAGTTCCGGGACTAGCGGGGGCACCGGGGAGCTGTTTTTT.

CDR3 amino acids: CASSSYSSGNTIYF. The CDR3 coding sequence is TGTGCCAGCTCCTCTTACAGCTCTGGAAACACCATATATTTT. V and J are TRBV6-5 and TRBJ1-3; no firm D call. In germline, CDR1 is MNHEY, CDR2 SVGAGI. V lost 8 bases and J 0 bases, leaving 11 bases between the germline ends. The CDR3 runs 14 residues.

This clone was observed a handful of times. The chain has TRBV2 and TRBJ1-4, with 7 bases that match TRBD1. From germline, CDR1 is SNHLY and CDR2 FYNNEI. The CDR3 contains 15 residues. The V and J ends lost 5 bases and 6 bases, in that order; junction bases with no gene match: 9. CDR3 sequence (DNA): TGTGCCAGCAGTACCCGACAGGGAGCGGATGAAAAACTGTTTTTT. Translation: CASSTRQGADEKLFF.

In DNA, the CDR3 is TGTGCCTGGAGTCCGTCCAAAAGGGGGACCTTAGGTTCCCTCCACTTT. Protein product: CAWSPSKRGTLGSLHF. The rearrangement uses TRBV30 and TRBJ1-6; D might be TRBD1 (6 bases). The length of the CDR3 is 16 residues. The V end lost 2 bases, the J end lost 14 bases, and 25 bases lay between the germline ends. Germline V gene sequence: CDR1 GTSNPN, CDR2 SVGIG (reference sequence).

This clone was detected only once. The chain carries TRBV9 and TRBJ1-1; no reliable D call. The length of the CDR3 is 16 residues. V was shortened by 0 bases and J by 5 bases, with 17 bases between the two germline ends. The V gene's germline CDR1 is SGDLS and CDR2 YYNGEE. The CDR3 nucleotides read TGTGCCAGCAGCGTAGACCACTCTACTCCGGGAACTGAAGCTTTCTTT. Its protein product is CASSVDHSTPGTEAFF.

This CDR3 is CASSKKGGPGNQPQHF. The CDR3 DNA reads TGTGCCAGCAGCAAAAAGGGGGGGCCGGGCAATCAGCCCCAGCATTTT. This chain uses TRBV21-1 with TRBJ1-5. TRBV21-1 is annotated as a pseudogene. This CDR3 contains 16 residues.

The chain couples TRBV19 to TRBJ2-1; possibly TRBD2 for D (7 bases). Germline lookup yields CDR1 LNHDA and CDR2 SQIVND (reference sequence). V was shortened by 3 bases and J by 8 bases, with 17 bases between the two germline ends. The length of the CDR3 is 15 residues. The CDR3 DNA sequence: TGTGCCAGTAGTATTGGGGCGGGGGCCTGGGATGAGCAGTTCTTC. It is translated as CASSIGAGAWDEQFF.

This chain connects TRBV25-1 to TRBJ1-1, with TRBD1 as a possible D gene (5 bases). The length of the CDR3 is 13 residues. The germline V and J ends were trimmed by 6 bases and 0 bases, with 8 bases remaining between them. Germline CDR1 and CDR2: MGHDK and SYGVNS. CDR3 amino acids: CASRGTLNTEAFF. The CDR3 bases are TGTGCCAGCAGGGGGACTTTGAACACTGAAGCTTTCTTT.

V and J are TRBV7-9 and TRBJ2-1, with 10 nucleotides matching TRBD2. With V trimmed by 3 bases and J by 8 bases, 7 bases remained unmatched. Per the germline V gene, CDR1 is SEHNR and CDR2 is FQNEAQ (reference sequence). The CDR3 consists of 15 residues. CDR3 bases: TGTGCCAGCAGCTTGCCGGGACTAGCGTTGCATGAGCAGTTCTTC. It translates to CASSLPGLALHEQFF.

The chain recombines TRBV6-1 with TRBJ1-2; D may be TRBD1 (5 bases). This CDR3 contains 14 residues. V lost 2 bases and J lost 2, with 9 bases in between. Germline assignment: CDR1 MNHNS and CDR2 SASEGT. The CDR3 nucleotides are TGTGCCAGCAGTGAATATCAGGGCAACTATGGCTACACCTTC. This encodes CASSEYQGNYGYTF.